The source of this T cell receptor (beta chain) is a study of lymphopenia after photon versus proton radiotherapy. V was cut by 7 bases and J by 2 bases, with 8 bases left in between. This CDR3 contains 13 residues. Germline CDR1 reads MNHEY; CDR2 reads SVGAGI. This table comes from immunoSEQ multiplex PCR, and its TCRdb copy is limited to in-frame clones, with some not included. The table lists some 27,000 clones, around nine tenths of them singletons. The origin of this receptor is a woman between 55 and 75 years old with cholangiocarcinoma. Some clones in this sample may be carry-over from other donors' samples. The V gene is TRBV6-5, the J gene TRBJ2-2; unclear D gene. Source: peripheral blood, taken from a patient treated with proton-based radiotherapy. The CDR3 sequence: CASISANTGELFF. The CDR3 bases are TGTGCCAGCATCTCAGCAAACACCGGGGAGCTGTTTTTT.